This TCR beta chain was captured by sequencing in a study of regulatory T cells in long-lasting Graves disease. About the research overall: Graves' disease counted as persistent after over 5 years of antithyroid drugs with positive TSH receptor antibodies.

The time point was: persistent/refractory GD, antithyroid drugs over 5 years with positive TRAb. PBMC RNA served as the TCR library source. Libraries of TCR beta came from iRepertoire HTBI primers plus Arm-PCR of CDR3 regions. In TCRdb, the multiplex PCR reads were re-called with MiXCR into one record per CDR3 protein. The sample has 400,000 or so distinct CDR3 sequences; about a quarter are singletons. Germline V gene data show CDR1 as SQVTM and CDR2 as ANQGSEA. With 7 bases clipped from V and 3 bases from J, the junction kept 16 bases outside the gene matches. The CDR3 covers 16 residues. This clonotype has at least ten counts.

The V and J genes are TRBV29-1 and TRBJ1-1; 8 bases are a match to TRBD1. This clonotype originated in a female donor with Graves disease. The sample consisted of peripheral blood mononuclear cells (PBMCs), taken when the disease was refractory, from a patient treated with antithyroid drugs. Written as DNA, the CDR3 is TGCAGCGCAAACATGGGAGGACAGGGAAAGGACACTGAAGCTTTCTTT. Protein sequence: CSANMGGQGKDTEAFF.